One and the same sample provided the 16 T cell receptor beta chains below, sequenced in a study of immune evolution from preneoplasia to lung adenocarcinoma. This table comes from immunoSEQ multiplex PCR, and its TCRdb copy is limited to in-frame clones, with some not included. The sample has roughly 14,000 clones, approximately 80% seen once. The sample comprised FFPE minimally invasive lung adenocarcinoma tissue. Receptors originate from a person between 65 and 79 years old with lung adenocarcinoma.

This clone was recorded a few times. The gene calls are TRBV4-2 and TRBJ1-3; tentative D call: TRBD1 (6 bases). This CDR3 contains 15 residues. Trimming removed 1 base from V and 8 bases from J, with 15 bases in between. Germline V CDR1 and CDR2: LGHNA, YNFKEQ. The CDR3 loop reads CASSQAGAGWDTIYF. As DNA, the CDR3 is TGTGCCAGCAGCCAAGCGGGGGCAGGGTGGGACACCATATATTTT.

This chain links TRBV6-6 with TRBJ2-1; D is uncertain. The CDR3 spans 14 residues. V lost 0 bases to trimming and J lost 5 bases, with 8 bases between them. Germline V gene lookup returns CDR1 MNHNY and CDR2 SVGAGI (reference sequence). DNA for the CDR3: TGTGCCAGCAGTTACTCCGCTATTAACAATGAGCAGTTCTTC. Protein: CASSYSAINNEQFF.

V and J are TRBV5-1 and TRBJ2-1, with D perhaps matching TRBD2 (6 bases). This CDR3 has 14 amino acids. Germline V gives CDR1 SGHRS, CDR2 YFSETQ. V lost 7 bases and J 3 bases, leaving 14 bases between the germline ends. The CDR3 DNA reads TGCGCCAGCTCTCCGAGACTAGGCTACAATGAGCAGTTCTTC. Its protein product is CASSPRLGYNEQFF.

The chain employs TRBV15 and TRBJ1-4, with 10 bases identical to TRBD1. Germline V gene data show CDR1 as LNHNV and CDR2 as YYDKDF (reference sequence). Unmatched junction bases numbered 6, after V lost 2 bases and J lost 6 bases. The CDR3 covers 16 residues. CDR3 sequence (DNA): TGTGCCACCAGCAGACAATCCGGGACAGGGGATGAAAAACTGTTTTTT. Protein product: CATSRQSGTGDEKLFF. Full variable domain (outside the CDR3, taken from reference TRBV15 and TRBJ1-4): DAMVIQNPRYQVTQFGKPVTLSCSQTLNHNVMYWYQQKSSQAPKLLFHYYDKDFNNEADTPDNFQSRRPNTSFCFLDIRSPGLGDTAMYLCATSRQSGTGDEKLFFGSGTQLSVL.

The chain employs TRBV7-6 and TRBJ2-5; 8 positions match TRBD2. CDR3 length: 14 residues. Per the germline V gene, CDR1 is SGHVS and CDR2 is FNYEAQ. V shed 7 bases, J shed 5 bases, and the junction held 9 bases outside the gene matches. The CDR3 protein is CASTQGRTSETQYF. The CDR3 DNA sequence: TGTGCCAGCACCCAAGGCCGGACTAGCGAGACCCAGTACTTC.

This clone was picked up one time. This chain's CDR3 is CASNRDRGEKLFF. The CDR3 coding sequence is TGTGCCAGTAACCGGGACCGAGGGGAAAAACTGTTTTTT. J is TRBJ1-4 and V is TRBV19; possible D gene TRBD1, 5 bases. CDR1 LNHDA and CDR2 SQIVND come from the germline V gene (reference sequence). The ends were cut back, 7 bases at V and 8 bases at J, with 14 bases in the middle. This CDR3 comprises 13 residues. Complete variable domain (other parts from reference TRBV19 and TRBJ1-4): DGGITQSPKYLFRKEGQNVTLSCEQNLNHDAMYWYRQDPGQGLRLIYYSQIVNDFQKGDIAEGYSVSREKKESFPLTVTSAQKNPTAFYLCASNRDRGEKLFFGSGTQLSVL.

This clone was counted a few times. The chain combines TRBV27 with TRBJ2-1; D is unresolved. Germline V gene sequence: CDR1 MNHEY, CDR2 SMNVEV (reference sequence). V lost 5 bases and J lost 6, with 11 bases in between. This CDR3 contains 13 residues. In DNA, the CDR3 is TGTGCCAGCAGTCTAACAACCACCAATGAGCAGTTCTTC. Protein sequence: CASSLTTTNEQFF.

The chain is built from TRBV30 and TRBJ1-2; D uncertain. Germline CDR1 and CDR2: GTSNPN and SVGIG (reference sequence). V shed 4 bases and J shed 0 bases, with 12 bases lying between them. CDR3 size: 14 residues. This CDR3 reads CAWIQRRTNYGYTF. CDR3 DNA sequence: TGTGCCTGGATCCAAAGGAGGACTAACTATGGCTACACCTTC.

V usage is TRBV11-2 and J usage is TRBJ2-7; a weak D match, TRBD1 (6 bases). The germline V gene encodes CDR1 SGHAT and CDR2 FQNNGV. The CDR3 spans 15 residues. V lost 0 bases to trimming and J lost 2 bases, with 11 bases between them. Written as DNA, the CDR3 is TGTGCCAGCAGCTTAGACAGGGGCCCTACCTACGAGCAGTACTTC. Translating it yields CASSLDRGPTYEQYF. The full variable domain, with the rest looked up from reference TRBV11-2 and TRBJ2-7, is EAGVAQSPRYKIIEKRQSVAFWCNPISGHATLYWYQQILGQGPKLLIQFQNNGVVDDSQLPKDRFSAERLKGVDSTLKIQPAKLEDSAVYLCASSLDRGPTYEQYFGPGTRLTVT.

The chain's CDR3 is CASSIAAGLGTEAFF. The CDR3 DNA is TGTGCCAGTAGTATAGCGGCGGGGTTGGGCACTGAAGCTTTCTTT. The J gene is TRBJ1-1, the V gene TRBV19, with D hard to call. The CDR3 is 15 amino acids. Germline V gene data show CDR1 as LNHDA and CDR2 as SQIVND (reference sequence). Trimming took off 1 base at V and 4 bases at J, with 13 bases between the two ends. The full variable domain, completed using reference TRBV19 and TRBJ1-1, is DGGITQSPKYLFRKEGQNVTLSCEQNLNHDAMYWYRQDPGQGLRLIYYSQIVNDFQKGDIAEGYSVSREKKESFPLTVTSAQKNPTAFYLCASSIAAGLGTEAFFGQGTRLTVV.

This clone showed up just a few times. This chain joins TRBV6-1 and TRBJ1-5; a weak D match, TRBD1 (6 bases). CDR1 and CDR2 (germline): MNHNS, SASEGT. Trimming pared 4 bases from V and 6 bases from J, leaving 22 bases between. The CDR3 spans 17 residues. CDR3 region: CASSARQAALAGQPQHF. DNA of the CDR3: TGTGCCAGCAGTGCTAGACAGGCTGCACTTGCCGGTCAGCCCCAGCATTTT.

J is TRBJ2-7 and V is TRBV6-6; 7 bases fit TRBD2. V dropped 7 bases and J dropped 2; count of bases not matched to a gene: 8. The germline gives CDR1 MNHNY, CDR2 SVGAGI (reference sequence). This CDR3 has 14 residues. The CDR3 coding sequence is TGTGCCAGCAATGGGGGGGACTCCGCCTACGAGCAGTACTTC. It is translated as CASNGGDSAYEQYF.

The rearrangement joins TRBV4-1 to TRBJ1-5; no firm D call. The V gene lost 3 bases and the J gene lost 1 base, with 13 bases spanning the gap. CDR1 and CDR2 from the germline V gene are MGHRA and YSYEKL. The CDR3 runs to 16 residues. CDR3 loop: CASSQTGNPSNQPQHF. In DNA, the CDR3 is TGCGCCAGCAGCCAGACTGGGAACCCCAGCAATCAGCCCCAGCATTTT.

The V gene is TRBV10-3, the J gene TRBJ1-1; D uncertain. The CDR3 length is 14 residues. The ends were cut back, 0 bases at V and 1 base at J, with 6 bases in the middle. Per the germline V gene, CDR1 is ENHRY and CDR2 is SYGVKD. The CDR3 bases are TGTGCCATCAGTGAGTCAGGGCAGAACACTGAAGCTTTCTTT. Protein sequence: CAISESGQNTEAFF.

CDR3 coding DNA: TGTGCCAGCAGACCCCCCGGGACAGGGCCTGGCTACACCTTC. Translating gives CASRPPGTGPGYTF. This chain joins TRBV6-5 and TRBJ1-2; the match to TRBD1 covers 9 bases. Trimming removed 6 bases from V and 7 bases from J; junction bases left unmatched: 9. CDR1 and CDR2 from the germline V gene are MNHEY and SVGAGI. The CDR3 sequence is 14 residues long.

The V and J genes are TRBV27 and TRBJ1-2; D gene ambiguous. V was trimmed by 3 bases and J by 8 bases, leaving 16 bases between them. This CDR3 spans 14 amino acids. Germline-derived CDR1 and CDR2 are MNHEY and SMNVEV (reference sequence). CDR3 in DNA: TGTGCCAGCAGTTTGGTCGGTTTTCAGGCGGGCTACACCTTC. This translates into CASSLVGFQAGYTF.